The 30 T cell receptor beta chains below come from one sample, sequenced in a study of blood T cells in healthy people across ages. With a J-beta primer mix and a sample-barcoded 5' primer, a second PCR ran about 7 to 11 cycles. TCRdb re-analysed the 5' RACE reads in MiXCR, keeping a single row per CDR3 protein. The table records over 1,500,000 distinct CDR3 sequences, 40% to 55% of them present only once. Sequenced material: blood. The receptors stem from a woman in her thirties or forties in good health.

V gene TRBV20-1 combines with J gene TRBJ1-6, with a tentative D call TRBD1 (6 bases). The ends were cut back, 3 bases at V and 3 bases at J, with 12 bases in the middle. This CDR3 spans 15 amino acids. Germline CDR1 and CDR2: DFQATT and SNEGSKA (reference sequence). The CDR3 region is CSASPGHLYNSPLHF. The CDR3 bases are TGCAGTGCTAGTCCGGGACATCTCTATAATTCACCCCTCCACTTT.

In its sample, this clonotype was seen once. The chain combines TRBV4-1 with TRBJ2-7, with D possibly being TRBD1 or TRBD2 (5 bases each). Germline V CDR1 and CDR2: MGHRA, YSYEKL. The CDR3 sequence is 15 residues long. Deletions cut 0 bases from V and 2 bases from J, with 11 bases between. CDR3 amino acids: CASSQDFQGPYEQYF. DNA for the CDR3: TGCGCCAGCAGCCAAGATTTCCAGGGACCCTACGAGCAGTACTTC.

The chain links TRBV7-9 to TRBJ1-5; 7 positions agree with TRBD1. CDR1 is SEHNR, CDR2 FQNEAQ, per germline (reference sequence). The length of the CDR3 is 14 residues. V gave up 5 bases and J gave up 5 bases; unmatched junction bases: 6. The CDR3 DNA is TGTGCCAGCAGCGCGGACAGGCCCGATCAGCCCCAGCATTTT. Encoded protein: CASSADRPDQPQHF.

The rearrangement uses TRBV7-6 and TRBJ2-2; 9 bases fit TRBD1. Looked up from germline, CDR1 is SGHVS and CDR2 is FNYEAQ. The CDR3 loop spans 16 amino acids. The V gene end was trimmed by 5 bases and the J gene end by 6 bases; junction bases not matched to a gene: 10. In DNA, the CDR3 is TGTGCCAGCAGCCCACTCCGGGACAGGGTCTCCGGGGAGCTGTTTTTT. Its translation: CASSPLRDRVSGELFF.

CDR3 bases: TGCGCCAGCACAGCACGGGGGGGGTTCCAAGAGACCCAGTACTTC. This gives the protein CASTARGGFQETQYF. This sequence joins TRBV5-1 and TRBJ2-5, with 8 bases identical to TRBD2. CDR1 is SGHRS and CDR2 is YFSETQ in the germline V gene. CDR3 length equals 15 residues. Germline trimming cut 6 bases from V and 1 base from J; bases unmatched to any gene: 8.

This clonotype was counted a few times. The V and J genes are TRBV12-1 and TRBJ2-7; TRBD1 is the table's D call, not checked against the DNA. TRBV12-1 is listed as a pseudogene. This CDR3 comprises 16 residues. The CDR3 sequence: CASSSFKARFSYEQYF. The CDR3 DNA sequence: TGTGCCAGCAGCAGCTTTAAGGCGCGGTTCTCCTACGAGCAGTACTTC.

This clonotype was observed a few times. The chain uses TRBV20-1 and TRBJ2-1; 13 nucleotides match TRBD2. Germline CDR1 and CDR2: DFQATT and SNEGSKA (reference sequence). V lost 5 bases and J lost 8; bases outside the gene matches: 6. This CDR3 is built from 14 residues. The CDR3 coding sequence is TGCAGTGCTCGGACTAGCGGGGGAGGGGATGAGCAGTTCTTC. Its translation is CSARTSGGGDEQFF.

The chain recombines TRBV6-1 with TRBJ1-5; D call uncertain. The V and J ends lost 4 bases and 0 bases respectively, with 10 bases between them. The germline V gene encodes CDR1 MNHNS and CDR2 SASEGT. The CDR3 loop spans 15 amino acids. The CDR3 spells CASSGKGNSNQPQHF. The CDR3 coding sequence is TGTGCCAGCAGTGGAAAGGGAAATAGCAATCAGCCCCAGCATTTT.

This clonotype was picked up a small number of times. The chain carries TRBV4-3 and TRBJ2-7; TRBD2 matches 13 bases. The CDR3 consists of 19 residues. V dropped 2 bases and J dropped 0; count of bases not matched to a gene: 10. Germline values: CDR1 LGHNA, CDR2 YSLEER. Here the CDR3 DNA reads TGCGCCAGCAGCCAATCCCCCAGACTAGCGGGGGGTGACTCCTACGAGCAGTACTTC. Translated, it gives CASSQSPRLAGGDSYEQYF.

This clonotype has only a few counts. The gene calls are TRBV11-2 and TRBJ2-4; 12 bases are shared with TRBD2. The ends lost 1 base at V and 7 bases at J; junction bases unmatched: 8. The CDR3 has 17 residues. Germline CDR1 is SGHAT and CDR2 is FQNNGV. The CDR3 is CASSLGVLAGGPNIQYF. In DNA form, the CDR3 reads TGTGCCAGCAGCTTAGGCGTTCTAGCGGGGGGGCCGAACATTCAGTACTTC.

This clonotype was seen more than once but under ten times. The J gene is TRBJ2-3, the V gene TRBV10-3; a weak D match, TRBD2 (6 bases). Trimming took off 10 bases at V and 0 bases at J, with 20 bases between the two ends. Per germline, CDR1 ENHRY and CDR2 SYGVKD. The CDR3 is 16 residues long. The CDR3 DNA reads TGTGCCAAAACTGCGGGACCGCCACAAAGCACAGATACGCAGTATTTT. Translated: CAKTAGPPQSTDTQYF.

Concerning this clonotype itself: At one end, the junction sequence differs from germline, possibly due to a read error. The chain recombines TRBV12-3 or TRBV12-4 with TRBJ2-7, with a tentative D call TRBD1 (6 bases). The CDR3 has 16 amino acids. This chain's CDR3 is CASSLDRPTISYGQYF. CDR3 coding DNA: TGTGCCAGCAGCTTAGACAGGCCCACGATATCCTACGGGCAGTACTTC.

This clonotype was picked up a small number of times. The rearrangement joins TRBV4-2 to TRBJ1-4; 8 bases align to TRBD1. J lost 7 bases, V lost 0 bases, and 7 bases had no gene match. Germline V gene lookup returns CDR1 LGHNA and CDR2 YNFKEQ. This CDR3 is 16 amino acids long. The CDR3 DNA reads as TGTGCCAGCAGCCAAGAGGGGGACAGGACCGCTGAAAAACTGTTTTTT. Translated, it gives CASSQEGDRTAEKLFF.

The chain joins TRBV5-6 to TRBJ2-3; 9 bases line up with TRBD2. Trimming at V came to 4 bases and at J to 4 bases, leaving 7 bases not matched to a gene. The CDR3 is 15 amino acids. Germline values: CDR1 SGHDT, CDR2 YYEEEE. The DNA for the CDR3 is TGTGCCAGCAGCCCTACGACTAGCGGAGCAGATACGCAGTATTTT. Translating gives CASSPTTSGADTQYF. The complete variable domain, with remaining parts taken from reference TRBV5-6 and TRBJ2-3, reads DAGVTQSPTHLIKTRGQQVTLRCSPKSGHDTVSWYQQALGQGPQFIFQYYEEEERQRGNFPDRFSGHQFPNYSSELNVNALLLGDSALYLCASSPTTSGADTQYFGPGTRLTVL.

V is TRBV6-6 and J is TRBJ2-6; D is uncertain. V lost 5 bases and J lost 0, with 11 bases in between. The germline V gene encodes CDR1 MNHNY and CDR2 SVGAGI (reference sequence). The CDR3 covers 16 residues. The CDR3 bases are TGTGCCAGCAGTACTCGACGGCTCTCTGGGGCCAACGTCCTGACTTTC. Translating gives CASSTRRLSGANVLTF.

V is TRBV9 and J is TRBJ2-3; D is uncertain. The CDR3 has 9 amino acids. CDR1 and CDR2 from the germline V gene are SGDLS and YYNGEE. Between the trimmed V and J ends, which lost 7 bases and 9 bases, there was a span of 6 bases. The CDR3 region has the DNA TGTGCCAGCGGCCGAACGCAGTATTTT. This sequence encodes CASGRTQYF.

This clonotype was detected many times. One junction end disagrees with the germline gene, perhaps due to a read error. This chain uses TRBV7-2 with TRBJ2-7, with 8 bases that match TRBD2. The CDR3 has 13 amino acids. Germline loops: CDR1 SGHTA, CDR2 FQGNSA. CDR3 sequence reads: CASSPSGGYEQYF. CDR3 DNA: TGCGCCAGCAGCCCGTCGGGGGGGTACGAGCAGTACTTC. The complete variable domain, with remaining parts taken from reference TRBV7-2 and TRBJ2-7, reads GAGVSQSPSNKVTEKGKDVELRCDPISGHTALYWYRQSLGQGLEFLIYFQGNSAPDKSGLPSDRFSAERTGGSVSTLTIQRTQQEDSAVYLCASSPSGGYEQYFGPGTRLTVT.

DNA of the CDR3: TGTGCCAGCAGCACGCGTGGGACAGGAAATTTATGGGGGACCCAGTACTTC. It translates to CASSTRGTGNLWGTQYF. The J gene is TRBJ2-5, the V gene TRBV7-2; 8 bases are shared with TRBD1. This CDR3 has 17 amino acids. Germline CDR1 SGHTA, CDR2 FQGNSA. Trimming took 5 bases from V and 7 from J; bases not matched to a gene: 18.

The CDR3 DNA reads TGTGCCAGCATTTGGTCTAGCGGTTCACCTTGGGTCAGCGATACGCAGTATTTT. Translating gives CASIWSSGSPWVSDTQYF. V usage is TRBV2 and J usage is TRBJ2-3; 7 bases agree with TRBD2. The CDR3 runs 18 residues. With 7 bases clipped from V and 6 bases from J, the junction kept 22 bases outside the gene matches. Per the germline V gene, CDR1 is SNHLY and CDR2 is FYNNEI.

This clonotype was recorded a few times. This chain connects TRBV24-1 to TRBJ2-1, with 7 positions matching TRBD1. J lost 9 bases, V lost 3 bases, and 7 bases had no gene match. The CDR3 spans 14 residues. Looked up from germline, CDR1 is KGHDR and CDR2 is SFDVKD. Here the CDR3 reads CATSDPGTVGEQFF. In DNA, the CDR3 is TGTGCCACCAGTGATCCCGGGACAGTTGGTGAGCAGTTCTTC.

This clonotype has a handful of counts. The genes are TRBV27 and TRBJ1-2, with 8 nucleotides matching TRBD1. J was trimmed by 0 bases and V by 5 bases; bases with no gene match: 8. Germline CDR1 reads MNHEY; CDR2 reads SMNVEV (reference sequence). CDR3 length equals 16 residues. The CDR3 sequence: CASSRTGTSTNYGYTF. CDR3 bases: TGTGCCAGCAGTAGGACAGGGACTTCCACTAACTATGGCTACACCTTC.

This clonotype was counted only a few times. The J gene is TRBJ2-5, the V gene TRBV24-1, with 8 bases that match TRBD2. The CDR3 runs to 17 residues. Germline values: CDR1 KGHDR, CDR2 SFDVKD. The J segment lost 4 bases and the V segment lost 4 bases, leaving 13 bases of the junction unmatched. In DNA, the CDR3 is TGTGCCACCAGTGACCGCGGCCGCGGGGGGCAAGGAGAGACCCAGTACTTC. This codes for CATSDRGRGGQGETQYF.

This clonotype turned up a few times. The chain couples TRBV12-3 or TRBV12-4 to TRBJ2-3; either TRBD1 or TRBD2 may supply D (5 bases each). This CDR3 contains 16 residues. V was clipped by 5 bases and J by 0 bases, with 15 bases between them. CDR3 nucleotides: TGTGCCAGCAGTGGGGGACGGGTAACTAGCACAGATACGCAGTATTTT. Translated, it gives CASSGGRVTSTDTQYF.

The chain links TRBV29-1 to TRBJ2-1; the D gene is possibly TRBD1 (6 bases). The CDR3 covers 12 residues. Germline lookup yields CDR1 SQVTM and CDR2 ANQGSEA. The V gene lost 7 bases and the J gene lost 8 bases, with 15 bases spanning the gap. CDR3 amino acids: CSALRGGDEQFF. The CDR3 nucleotides read TGCAGCGCCCTCAGGGGTGGGGATGAGCAGTTCTTC.

The rearrangement uses TRBV4-3 and TRBJ2-3; 9 bases are a match to TRBD2. The CDR3 runs to 18 residues. Germline V gene sequence: CDR1 LGHNA, CDR2 YSLEER. V dropped 0 bases and J dropped 3; count of bases not matched to a gene: 10. CDR3 in DNA: TGCGCCAGCAGCCAAGATCAGGGGATAGCGGGAGTAACAGATACGCAGTATTTT. Its translation: CASSQDQGIAGVTDTQYF.

This clonotype has only a few counts. V and J are TRBV5-1 and TRBJ2-3, with D tentatively TRBD2 (7 bases). Germline assignment: CDR1 SGHRS and CDR2 YFSETQ. Trimming stripped 0 bases from V and 3 bases from J, with 17 bases between. The length of the CDR3 is 17 residues. In nucleotides, the CDR3 is TGCGCCAGCAGCTTGGGTCTCGCAGGGAGGGGGACAGATACGCAGTATTTT. Protein sequence: CASSLGLAGRGTDTQYF.

The rearrangement links TRBV7-2 to TRBJ1-2; 12 bases agree with TRBD1. The V segment lost 5 bases and the J segment 7 bases; nucleotides outside the gene matches: 8. The CDR3 length is 15 residues. Germline CDR1 is SGHTA and CDR2 is FQGNSA. The CDR3 spells CASSQKGQGACGYTF. The CDR3 DNA reads as TGTGCCAGCAGCCAAAAGGGACAGGGGGCGTGTGGCTACACCTTC.

The sample holds a few counts of this clonotype. The V and J genes are TRBV7-2 and TRBJ2-7; TRBD1 might be the D (5 bases). V was cut by 5 bases and J by 0 bases, with 11 bases left in between. Germline V lookup: CDR1 SGHTA, CDR2 FQGNSA. This CDR3 has 14 amino acids. The CDR3 region has the DNA TGTGCCAGCAGCACGACAGCAGTCTCCTACGAGCAGTACTTC. Protein sequence: CASSTTAVSYEQYF. Full variable domain (remainder filled in from reference TRBV7-2 and TRBJ2-7): GAGVSQSPSNKVTEKGKDVELRCDPISGHTALYWYRQSLGQGLEFLIYFQGNSAPDKSGLPSDRFSAERTGGSVSTLTIQRTQQEDSAVYLCASSTTAVSYEQYFGPGTRLTVT.

This clonotype has just a few counts. The V gene is TRBV7-9, the J gene TRBJ2-7; 7 nucleotides line up with TRBD1. This CDR3 is built from 13 residues. Germline V lookup: CDR1 SEHNR, CDR2 FQNEAQ (reference sequence). J was trimmed by 3 bases and V by 10 bases; bases with no gene match: 9. CDR3 nucleotide sequence: TGTGCCACCAGGGACAGACAATTCTACGAGCAGTACTTC. Translation gives CATRDRQFYEQYF.

This rearrangement joins TRBV5-1 to TRBJ2-6, with TRBD1 matching 7 bases. Germline trimming cut 1 base from V and 0 bases from J; bases unmatched to any gene: 10. The CDR3 loop spans 19 amino acids. Germline V gene lookup returns CDR1 SGHRS and CDR2 YFSETQ. CDR3 sequence: CASSLTRTGICSGANVLTF. In DNA, the CDR3 is TGCGCCAGCAGCTTGACCAGGACAGGTATCTGCTCTGGGGCCAACGTCCTGACTTTC. Together with reference TRBV5-1 and TRBJ2-6, the CDR3 gives the full variable domain: KAGVTQTPRYLIKTRGQQVTLSCSPISGHRSVSWYQQTPGQGLQFLFEYFSETQRNKGNFPGRFSGRQFSNSRSEMNVSTLELGDSALYLCASSLTRTGICSGANVLTFGAGSRLTVL.